These 14 T cell receptor beta chains share one sample of origin, sequenced in a study of cytotoxic CD8 clonotypes in ibrutinib-treated CLL. Profiling relied on immunoSEQ multiplex PCR, and the TCRdb table lists in-frame clones only, not all of them. In the table there are a few hundred thousand clones, roughly 74% of which are singletons. The sample consisted of PBMCs, taken after 24 months of ibrutinib treatment. These receptors were collected from a human donor with chronic lymphocytic leukemia.

The chain links TRBV19 to TRBJ1-1; the match to TRBD1 covers 8 bases. With 4 bases clipped from V and 1 base from J, the junction kept 11 bases outside the gene matches. CDR1 and CDR2 (germline): LNHDA, SQIVND (reference sequence). The CDR3 is made up of 17 amino acids. In DNA, the CDR3 is TGTGCCAGTAGTACGTTAATCCGGGACAGGTGGAACACTGAAGCTTTCTTT. Its translation: CASSTLIRDRWNTEAFF.

The rearrangement uses TRBV29-1 and TRBJ2-5; perhaps TRBD2 as D (5 bases). This CDR3 contains 13 residues. Germline assignment: CDR1 SQVTM and CDR2 ANQGSEA. Trimming stripped 6 bases from V and 1 base from J, with 12 bases between. The CDR3 nucleotides are TGCAGCGTCGTAAAACTAGTCCAAGAGACCCAGTACTTC. Its translation: CSVVKLVQETQYF.

Written as DNA, the CDR3 is TGTGCCAGCTCCTTAGGGCTAGCGGGAGTGTCGGATACGCAGTATTTT. Residues: CASSLGLAGVSDTQYF. The genes are TRBV18 and TRBJ2-3, with 10 positions matching TRBD2. V dropped 6 bases and J dropped 6; count of bases not matched to a gene: 12. The CDR3 extends over 16 amino acids. Germline CDR1 is KGHSH and CDR2 is LQKENI.

V gene TRBV4-3 combines with J gene TRBJ1-4; D not certain. Trimming pared 1 base from V and 0 bases from J, leaving 9 bases between. The CDR3 is 16 residues long. Germline V gives CDR1 LGHNA, CDR2 YSLEER. The chain's CDR3 is CASSQGGSSTNEKLFF. DNA of the CDR3: TGCGCCAGCAGCCAAGGGGGTTCTTCAACTAATGAAAAACTGTTTTTT.

The chain uses TRBV6-5 and TRBJ2-7, with 10 nucleotides matching TRBD1. CDR1 is MNHEY, CDR2 SVGAGI, per germline. V shed 5 bases and J 8 bases; nucleotides not matched to a gene: 12. The CDR3 is made up of 15 amino acids. In nucleotides, the CDR3 is TGTGCCAGCAGTACGCCGGGACAGGGGCAGGGGAAGCAGTACTTC. Its translation: CASSTPGQGQGKQYF.

The J gene is TRBJ2-2, the V gene TRBV5-1; perhaps TRBD1 as D (6 bases). Germline CDR1 reads SGHRS; CDR2 reads YFSETQ. Trimming stripped 7 bases from V and 1 base from J, with 11 bases between. This CDR3 comprises 14 residues. CDR3 sequence: CASRQVLNTGELFF. The CDR3 DNA reads TGCGCCAGCCGACAGGTTCTGAACACCGGGGAGCTGTTTTTT.

V gene TRBV5-6 combines with J gene TRBJ2-1; 8 bases are shared with TRBD1. This CDR3 region has 15 residues. Germline V gene data show CDR1 as SGHDT and CDR2 as YYEEEE. With V trimmed by 2 bases and J by 7 bases, 8 bases remained unmatched. CDR3 loop: CASSFLTGDRNEQFF. DNA of the CDR3: TGTGCCAGCAGCTTCCTGACAGGGGATCGGAATGAGCAGTTCTTC.

The V call is TRBV30, the J call TRBJ1-1, with D tentatively TRBD1 (5 bases). V lost 1 base and J 6 bases, leaving 9 bases between the germline ends. The CDR3 covers 12 residues. Germline V gene data show CDR1 as GTSNPN and CDR2 as SVGIG (reference sequence). In DNA form, the CDR3 reads TGTGCCTGGAGTGACATAGGGGCTGAAGCTTTCTTT. Translated, it gives CAWSDIGAEAFF. The complete variable domain, with remaining parts taken from reference TRBV30 and TRBJ1-1, reads SQTIHQWPATLVQPVGSPLSLECTVEGTSNPNLYWYRQAAGRGLQLLFYSVGIGQISSEVPQNLSASRPQDRQFILSSKKLLLSDSGFYLCAWSDIGAEAFFGQGTRLTVV.

The CDR3 sequence: CASSLVGGRSYNEQFF. The DNA for the CDR3 is TGTGCCAGCAGCTTGGTTGGCGGGAGGTCCTACAATGAGCAGTTCTTC. The V gene is TRBV5-6, the J gene TRBJ2-1, with 8 bases lining up with TRBD2. Trimming removed 0 bases from V and 1 base from J; junction bases left unmatched: 3. Per the germline V gene, CDR1 is SGHDT and CDR2 is YYEEEE. CDR3 length: 16 residues.

This clone occurred a few times. This chain connects TRBV11-3 to TRBJ2-2; the D is unclear. This CDR3 is 12 amino acids long. V was trimmed by 5 bases and J by 3 bases, leaving 4 bases between them. From germline, CDR1 is SGHNT and CDR2 YENEEA. CDR3 sequence (DNA): TGTGCCAGCAGCGACTACACCGGGGAGCTGTTTTTT. It encodes CASSDYTGELFF. Complete variable domain (other parts from reference TRBV11-3 and TRBJ2-2): EAGVVQSPRYKIIEKKQPVAFWCNPISGHNTLYWYLQNLGQGPELLIRYENEEAVDDSQLPKDRFSAERLKGVDSTLKIQPAELGDSAVYLCASSDYTGELFFGEGSRLTVL.

The chain has TRBV4-2 and TRBJ1-3; D remains ambiguous. V lost 2 bases to trimming and J lost 4 bases, with 15 bases between them. Germline values: CDR1 LGHNA, CDR2 YNFKEQ. The CDR3 runs to 16 residues. The CDR3 spells CASSQQDLNRGNTIYF. In DNA form, the CDR3 reads TGTGCCAGCAGCCAACAGGACCTAAATAGGGGAAACACCATATATTTT.

V usage is TRBV2 and J usage is TRBJ2-1; no definite D call. V shed 3 bases and J shed 0 bases, with 6 bases lying between them. Germline CDR1 reads SNHLY; CDR2 reads FYNNEI. This CDR3 has 14 residues. CDR3 region: CASSDDSSYNEQFF. The CDR3 DNA follows: TGTGCCAGCAGTGACGATAGCTCCTACAATGAGCAGTTCTTC.

The chain links TRBV9 to TRBJ1-4, with D maybe TRBD1 (5 bases). The CDR3 runs to 14 residues. Trimming removed 0 bases from V and 10 bases from J, with 13 bases in between. The germline gives CDR1 SGDLS, CDR2 YYNGEE. CDR3 nucleotide sequence: TGTGCCAGCAGCGTAGAGGGGAGATTTGGAAAACTGTTTTTT. This encodes CASSVEGRFGKLFF.

This chain joins TRBV4-1 and TRBJ2-7, with D perhaps TRBD1 (6 bases). The V end lost 0 bases, the J end lost 2 bases, and 11 bases lay between the germline ends. Germline V gene sequence: CDR1 MGHRA, CDR2 YSYEKL. The CDR3 runs to 15 residues. In nucleotides, the CDR3 is TGCGCCAGCAGCCAAGATAGGCAGGGGACCTACGAGCAGTACTTC. Translated, it gives CASSQDRQGTYEQYF.